These 24 T cell receptor beta chains came from one sample sequenced in a study of cytomegalovirus exposure and HLA in healthy donors (dated by TCRdb to about 2017). Receptor amplification or capture employed the immunoSEQ multiplex PCR assay. For the multiplex PCR, a mixture combining 60 forward primers for TCR Vbeta segments and 13 reverse primers for TCR Jbeta segments was used. TCRdb holds this immuneACCESS table with in-frame rearrangements only. Some clones are missing; in checked studies, unresolved V genes explain under half, and the rest has no known cause. Counted in this sample were fewer than 150,000 clones; roughly 75% of them appeared once. About 4.9% of the sample rests with the top ten. Material for sequencing was PBMCs. These TCRs come from a man aged 25-40 years in good health.

This clone appeared a few times. In DNA, the CDR3 is TGTGCCAGCAGCCTACTAGCGGGAGGGCAGGAGACCCAGTACTTC. Translated: CASSLLAGGQETQYF. J is TRBJ2-5 and V is TRBV5-4; 13 positions match TRBD2. CDR3 length equals 15 residues. Germline CDR1 and CDR2: SGHNT and YYREEE (reference sequence). V dropped 4 bases and J dropped 5; count of bases not matched to a gene: 5.

The rearrangement joins TRBV7-2 to TRBJ2-7; 13 bases align to TRBD2. Germline trimming cut 5 bases from V and 0 bases from J; bases unmatched to any gene: 7. This CDR3 region has 17 residues. CDR1 is SGHTA and CDR2 is FQGNSA in the germline V gene. The CDR3 here is CASSITGLAGDSYEQYF. DNA of the CDR3: TGTGCCAGCAGCATAACCGGACTAGCGGGAGACTCCTACGAGCAGTACTTC.

The gene calls are TRBV6-5 and TRBJ2-2, with a possible D match to TRBD2 (5 bases). This CDR3 contains 15 residues. CDR1 and CDR2 from the germline V gene are MNHEY and SVGAGI. Between the trimmed V and J ends, which lost 5 bases and 4 bases, there was a span of 14 bases. This CDR3 reads CASSPWTGPTGELFF. Here the CDR3 DNA reads TGTGCCAGCAGTCCTTGGACTGGACCCACCGGGGAGCTGTTTTTT.

The chain couples TRBV5-5 to TRBJ1-1; 8 nucleotides match TRBD1. The V segment lost 4 bases and the J segment 5 bases; nucleotides outside the gene matches: 7. CDR3 length equals 14 residues. Germline CDR1 SGHKS, CDR2 YYEKEE (reference sequence). Here the CDR3 reads CASSPGQGWTEAFF. The CDR3 nucleotides read TGTGCCAGCAGCCCTGGACAGGGATGGACTGAAGCTTTCTTT.

CDR3 protein: CASSSRVAGHYEQYF. The CDR3 nucleotides are TGTGCCAGCAGCTCCCGGGTAGCGGGCCACTACGAGCAGTACTTC. J is TRBJ2-7 and V is TRBV7-2; 7 nucleotides line up with TRBD2. Germline CDR1 reads SGHTA; CDR2 reads FQGNSA. CDR3 size: 15 residues. V was pared by 4 bases and J by 3 bases, with 9 bases of the junction left unmatched.

Concerning this clone itself: An end of the junction does not agree with germline; a read error may underlie this. Other DNA variants within this sample encode the same CDR3. The chain employs TRBV6-1 and TRBJ2-7, with a tentative D call TRBD2 (7 bases). Germline loops: CDR1 MNHNS, CDR2 SASEGT. The CDR3 length is 15 residues. The CDR3 DNA follows: TGTGCCAGCAGTGAAAATATGGGGGGGCCCTACGAGCAGTACTTT. Its translation: CASSENMGGPYEQYF.

Notes on this clone: The junction departs from germline at one end; a sequencing error may be responsible. The V and J genes are TRBV7-9 and TRBJ2-7; D is possibly TRBD2 (5 bases). Germline loops: CDR1 SEHNR, CDR2 FQNEAQ (reference sequence). The CDR3 is 14 residues long. The CDR3: CSSSKLGVGDEQYF. CDR3 nucleotides: TGTTCCAGCAGCAAACTAGGTGTCGGGGACGAGCAGTACTTC.

The chain has TRBV6-6 and TRBJ1-3; no definite D call. Germline CDR1 reads MNHNY; CDR2 reads SVGAGI (reference sequence). The CDR3 is 16 residues long. Trimming left V 2 bases short and J 0 bases short, with 11 bases between. CDR3 nucleotides: TGTGCCAGCAGTTACGGCGGGTTCAACTCTGGAAACACCATATATTTT. Its protein is CASSYGGFNSGNTIYF.

The chain is built from TRBV9 and TRBJ2-1, with a weak D call TRBD2 (5 bases). Germline CDR1 SGDLS, CDR2 YYNGEE. The CDR3 is made up of 13 amino acids. V was shortened by 6 bases and J by 4 bases, with 11 bases between the two germline ends. CDR3 sequence (DNA): TGTGCCAGCAATTTCGCGGGTTACAATGAGCAGTTCTTC. This sequence encodes CASNFAGYNEQFF. Full variable domain (rest looked up from reference TRBV9 and TRBJ2-1): DSGVTQTPKHLITATGQRVTLRCSPRSGDLSVYWYQQSLDQGLQFLIQYYNGEERAKGNILERFSAQQFPDLHSELNLSSLELGDSALYFCASNFAGYNEQFFGPGTRLTVL.

Comments on this clone: Other DNA sequences from this sample encode an identical CDR3 as well. The gene calls are TRBV7-7 and TRBJ2-7; the D is unclear. The CDR3 has 12 residues. The V end was cut by 2 bases, the J end by 3 bases, with 5 bases between. Germline V lookup: CDR1 SSHAT, CDR2 FNYEAQ (reference sequence). CDR3 in amino acids: CASSLNGYEQYF. The CDR3 DNA follows: TGTGCCAGCAGCTTAAACGGCTACGAGCAGTACTTC.

This chain uses TRBV15 with TRBJ2-1, with D tentatively TRBD2 (6 bases). The CDR3 totals 14 residues. Trimming took off 3 bases at V and 0 bases at J, with 6 bases between the two ends. The germline V gene encodes CDR1 LNHNV and CDR2 YYDKDF (reference sequence). This chain's CDR3 is CATSRGGSYNEQFF. CDR3 sequence (DNA): TGTGCCACCAGCAGGGGGGGCTCCTACAATGAGCAGTTCTTC.

V and J are TRBV18 and TRBJ1-5; 8 bases line up with TRBD1. The germline gives CDR1 KGHSH, CDR2 LQKENI. The V and J ends lost 5 bases and 7 bases, in that order; junction bases with no gene match: 4. The CDR3 has 13 residues. The CDR3 sequence: CASSLDRVQPQHF. CDR3 in DNA: TGTGCCAGCTCATTGGACAGGGTCCAGCCCCAGCATTTT.

This clone has just one count. The V call is TRBV6-6, the J call TRBJ2-7, with D possibly TRBD1 on 6 matching bases. V was trimmed by 4 bases and J by 2 bases, leaving 18 bases between them. The germline gives CDR1 MNHNY, CDR2 SVGAGI (reference sequence). This CDR3 has 16 residues. The CDR3 sequence: CASSLPGQRQAYEQYF. The CDR3 DNA is TGTGCCAGCAGTTTACCCGGACAGAGACAGGCCTACGAGCAGTACTTC.

This rearrangement joins TRBV7-2 to TRBJ2-7; TRBD2 aligns across 8 bases. Germline V gene data show CDR1 as SGHTA and CDR2 as FQGNSA. This CDR3 is 16 amino acids long. V dropped 1 base and J dropped 1; count of bases not matched to a gene: 6. CDR3 in amino acids: CASSLGLSGSSYEQYF. DNA of the CDR3: TGTGCCAGCAGCTTAGGGTTGAGCGGGAGTTCCTACGAGCAGTACTTC.

The V call is TRBV30, the J call TRBJ2-1, with D possibly being TRBD2 (5 bases). With 2 bases removed from V and 7 bases from J, the gap between germline ends came to 9 bases. The germline gives CDR1 GTSNPN, CDR2 SVGIG (reference sequence). The CDR3 consists of 12 residues. The CDR3 reads CAWSKLANEQFF. The CDR3 DNA reads as TGTGCCTGGAGTAAGCTAGCAAATGAGCAGTTCTTC.

The genes are TRBV7-9 and TRBJ1-5; 7 positions match TRBD1. The CDR3 extends over 16 amino acids. From germline, CDR1 is SEHNR and CDR2 FQNEAQ (reference sequence). Unmatched junction bases numbered 8, after V lost 2 bases and J lost 4 bases. The CDR3 loop is CASSLSGGTENQPQHF. Here the CDR3 DNA reads TGTGCCAGCAGCTTATCGGGCGGGACAGAGAATCAGCCCCAGCATTTT.

The gene calls are TRBV9 and TRBJ1-2, with TRBD1 as a possible D gene (5 bases). The V and J ends lost 6 bases and 3 bases respectively, with 15 bases between them. Germline loops: CDR1 SGDLS, CDR2 YYNGEE. This CDR3 spans 14 amino acids. CDR3 nucleotides: TGTGCCAGCACCCCGAGCACAGGACACTATGGCTACACCTTC. It yields the protein CASTPSTGHYGYTF.

As DNA, the CDR3 is TGTGCCAGCAGCGCAGCGGCGGACCTTACCTACGAGCAGTACTTC. Its protein is CASSAAADLTYEQYF. The rearrangement joins TRBV5-6 to TRBJ2-7, with D perhaps matching TRBD2 (5 bases). V was clipped by 4 bases and J by 2 bases, with 16 bases between them. CDR3 length: 15 amino acids. Germline V gives CDR1 SGHDT, CDR2 YYEEEE.

This clone was picked up a small number of times. The chain has TRBV4-1 and TRBJ2-1; tentative D call: TRBD1 (6 bases). Germline V gene data show CDR1 as MGHRA and CDR2 as YSYEKL. This CDR3 has 15 residues. V lost 0 bases, J lost 8 bases, and 14 bases lay in between. CDR3 residues: CASSQEGGSPDEQFF. The DNA of the CDR3 is TGCGCCAGCAGCCAAGAAGGGGGAAGTCCGGATGAGCAGTTCTTC.

The chain carries TRBV9 and TRBJ1-1, with a possible D match to TRBD1 (5 bases). Germline values: CDR1 SGDLS, CDR2 YYNGEE. V lost 3 bases to trimming and J lost 5 bases, with 14 bases between them. The CDR3 is made up of 14 amino acids. CDR3 residues: CASSAEGGATEAFF. DNA of the CDR3: TGTGCCAGCAGCGCCGAGGGCGGGGCTACTGAAGCTTTCTTT.

The table lists this clone with a few counts. The CDR3 DNA sequence: TGTGCCAGCAGGAACCGGAATCAGCCCCAGCATTTT. Its protein product is CASRNRNQPQHF. The chain couples TRBV28 to TRBJ1-5; D is unclear. The CDR3 spans 12 residues. CDR1 and CDR2 from the germline V gene are MDHEN and SYDVKM. Deletions cut 6 bases from V and 4 bases from J, with 7 bases between.

The chain links TRBV6-5 to TRBJ2-7, with 12 bases identical to TRBD2. With V trimmed by 6 bases and J by 5 bases, 5 bases remained unmatched. This CDR3 is built from 14 residues. CDR1 MNHEY and CDR2 SVGAGI come from the germline V gene. The CDR3 region is CASRKLAGGDEQYF. The CDR3, as DNA: TGTGCCAGCAGGAAACTAGCGGGAGGTGACGAGCAGTACTTC.

The J gene is TRBJ1-2, the V gene TRBV28, with unresolved D. This CDR3 contains 12 residues. The V and J ends lost 6 bases and 0 bases respectively, with 5 bases between them. CDR1 is MDHEN, CDR2 SYDVKM, per germline. DNA of the CDR3: TGTGCCAGCAGGGCCTCTAACTATGGCTACACCTTC. Its protein is CASRASNYGYTF.

This chain links TRBV9 with TRBJ1-3, with 8 bases aligning to TRBD1. The CDR3 runs to 15 residues. After removal of 7 bases from V and 2 bases from J, the junction contained 8 bases not matched to a gene. Germline V gives CDR1 SGDLS, CDR2 YYNGEE. CDR3 DNA sequence: TGTGCCAGCGGAGGACAGGGCGGAGCTGGAAACACCATATATTTT. Translating it yields CASGGQGGAGNTIYF.